This TCR beta chain was sequenced in a study of Tregs in tolerant kidney transplant recipients. Study-wide results and caveats: Validation in larger populations is needed because few patients were studied. Biological reproducibility was not directly addressed, but technical replication error appeared minimal.

On this clone: Its specificity is not known.

The method was immunoSEQ multiplex PCR; TCRdb's version includes in-frame clones alone and lacks a portion of them. The data show about 68,000 clones, 84% seen once. The CDR3 contains 15 residues. V shed 2 bases and J shed 2 bases, with 11 bases lying between them. From germline, CDR1 is MNHEY and CDR2 SVGAGI. Thawed PBMCs were FACS-sorted into unstimulated CD4+CD25+CD127- regulatory T cells, CD4+CD25- non-regulatory cells, CD4 and CD8 cells. Sequences were obtained from CD4+ T cells from blood. The chain carries TRBV6-5 and TRBJ2-3; D ambiguous. The source of this sequence is a human donor in good health. CDR3 loop: CASSYQPSFTDTQYF. Here the CDR3 DNA reads TGTGCCAGCAGTTACCAGCCGAGCTTCACAGATACGCAGTATTTT.